A selection of T cell receptor beta chains follows, all from one sample in a study of blood T cell repertoires in COVID-19. Repertoires were generated with immunoSEQ multiplex PCR, while TCRdb's copy carries only in-frame clones and drops some. Of about 160,000 clones in the sample, approximately 83% were seen once. The sequenced material came from peripheral blood. The receptors shown here come from a man in his sixties or seventies who had recovered from COVID-19. Each CDR3 is given with its conserved first and last residue. The D gene is left open where the match is weak. Size tells how often a clone was seen (once, few, many) or the class of an expanded clone, and some rows leave it out.

D gene	clone size	V gene	J gene	CDR3 protein	CDR3 DNA
TRBD1	-	TRBV6-2/TRBV6-3	TRBJ1-4	CASSSQTGEKLFF	TGTGCCAGCAGTTCCCAGACAGGGGAAAAACTGTTTTTT
TRBD1	-	TRBV24-1	TRBJ1-5	CATSDLEDRGSNQPQHF	TGTGCCACCAGTGATTTGGAGGACAGGGGATCCAATCAGCCCCAGCATTTT
TRBD1	-	TRBV7-6	TRBJ1-1	CASSPGQGWNTEAFF	TGTGCCAGCAGCCCAGGACAGGGCTGGAACACTGAAGCTTTCTTT
-	once	TRBV9	TRBJ2-3	CASSISGPRGDTQYF	TGTGCCAGCAGCATTAGCGGCCCCCGGGGAGATACGCAGTATTTT
-	-	TRBV2	TRBJ1-1	CASSETSRNTEAFF	TGTGCCAGCAGTGAAACTTCTAGGAACACTGAAGCTTTCTTT
-	many	TRBV7-9	TRBJ2-5	CAIAIKQGRETQYF	TGTGCCATTGCGATCAAACAGGGACGCGAGACCCAGTACTTC
TRBD1	-	TRBV6-5	TRBJ2-1	CASKGTGGYNEQFF	TGTGCCAGCAAGGGGACAGGGGGCTACAATGAGCAGTTCTTC
-	-	TRBV15	TRBJ1-1	CATSRVGGSEAEAFF	TGTGCCACCAGCAGAGTGGGGGGTTCGGAGGCTGAAGCTTTCTTT
TRBD2	-	TRBV11-2	TRBJ2-2	CASSPTTSPGGELFF	TGTGCCAGCAGCCCAACGACTAGCCCCGGCGGGGAGCTGTTTTTT
TRBD1	-	TRBV28	TRBJ2-1	CASSTTGTGLNEQFF	TGTGCCAGCAGTACAACCGGGACAGGGCTGAATGAGCAGTTCTTC
-	-	TRBV7-3	TRBJ2-2	CASSSTGTGELFF	TGTGCCAGCAGCTCGACAGGTACCGGGGAGCTGTTTTTT
-	-	TRBV10-3	TRBJ2-3	CAISESLQRTQYF	TGTGCCATCAGTGAGTCTCTACAGAGAACGCAGTATTTT
TRBD2	-	TRBV3-1/TRBV3-2	TRBJ2-2	CASSRGLAAGAGELFF	TGTGCCAGCAGCCGGGGACTAGCGGCCGGGGCCGGGGAGCTGTTTTTT
-	-	TRBV11-2	TRBJ1-1	CASSSSGGVTEAFF	TGTGCCAGCAGCTCTTCCGGGGGGGTCACTGAAGCTTTCTTT
-	-	TRBV6-2/TRBV6-3	TRBJ1-4	CASSAPGRTNEKLFF	TGTGCCAGCAGTGCCCCGGGGAGAACTAATGAAAAACTGTTTTTT
TRBD1	few	TRBV4-2	TRBJ2-1	CASSQVAGQGYNEQFF	TGTGCCAGCAGTCAAGTGGCGGGACAGGGTTACAATGAGCAGTTCTTC
-	-	TRBV4-2	TRBJ2-7	CASGSGANYEQYF	TGTGCCAGCGGATCAGGGGCGAACTACGAGCAGTACTTC
-	-	TRBV5-1	TRBJ1-2	CASSLGEGGGYGYTF	TGCGCCAGCAGCTTGGGGGAGGGAGGAGGCTATGGCTACACCTTC
-	-	TRBV15	TRBJ2-7	CATSRDRTTTLRDF	TGTGCCACCAGCAGAGACAGGACTACGACCCTGAGGGACTTC
TRBD1	-	TRBV9	TRBJ2-5	CASSMTTGAGETQYF	TGTGCCAGCAGCATGACGACAGGGGCGGGGGAGACCCAGTACTTC
-	once	TRBV28	TRBJ2-7	CASSPTLFYEQYF	TGTGCCAGCAGCCCGACACTCTTCTACGAGCAGTACTTC
-	-	TRBV29-1	TRBJ2-5	CSGSPGQETQYF	TGCAGCGGTAGTCCCGGTCAAGAGACCCAGTACTTC
-	-	TRBV5-1	TRBJ2-3	CASSLGERDTQYF	TGCGCCAGCAGCTTGGGAGAGAGAGATACGCAGTATTTT
TRBD1	-	TRBV5-8	TRBJ2-3	CASETGGNTQYF	TGTGCCAGCGAAACAGGGGGGAATACGCAGTATTTT
TRBD1	-	TRBV18	TRBJ1-6	CASSRDRTNSPLHF	TGTGCCAGCTCACGGGACAGAACTAATTCACCCCTCCACTTT
TRBD1	-	TRBV7-6	TRBJ2-7	CASSSTTGTALYEQYF	TGTGCCAGCAGCTCCACTACGGGGACAGCGTTATACGAGCAGTACTTC
-	many	TRBV5-1	TRBJ2-1	CASSLAAGTSQGQFF	TGCGCCAGCAGCTTGGCAGCGGGGACGTCACAGGGGCAGTTCTTC
-	few	TRBV4-1	TRBJ1-2	CASSQVGAGLLGGYTF	TGCGCCAGCAGCCAAGTAGGGGCAGGCTTACTGGGCGGCTACACCTTC
-	-	TRBV7-3	TRBJ2-6	CASTQELSGANVLTF	TGTGCCAGCACTCAGGAACTCTCTGGGGCCAACGTCCTGACTTTC